One sample yielded the 9 T cell receptor beta chains listed below, sequenced in a study of Ad26.COV2.S vaccination and SARS-CoV-2 variants. Treatment of the sample: roughly 20 received Ad26.COV2.S at low or high dose, single or two shots; about 5 received placebo; per-sample allocation not given. Specimen acquisition occurred on day 63 following the initial vaccine or placebo injection. TCRdb keeps only in-frame clones here, not all; method: immunoSEQ multiplex PCR. The sample has 300,000 to 400,000 clones, over 75% seen once. Sequencing was performed on peripheral blood, taken in a trial of Ad26.COV2.S vaccine versus placebo. Receptor source: a person aged 18-60 years who received the Ad26.COV2.S COVID-19 vaccine or a placebo.

The sample holds a few counts of this clone. The V gene is TRBV5-1, the J gene TRBJ1-2, with a possible D match to TRBD1 (6 bases). Trimming pared 4 bases from V and 4 bases from J, leaving 14 bases between. The CDR3 is made up of 14 amino acids. Germline lookup yields CDR1 SGHRS and CDR2 YFSETQ. The CDR3 region is CASSPGVRGYGYTF. CDR3 nucleotide sequence: TGCGCCAGCAGCCCAGGGGTGAGGGGCTATGGCTACACCTTC.

CDR3 sequence: CASSIGRGFGYTF. CDR3 sequence (DNA): TGTGCCAGCAGTATTGGGCGCGGGTTTGGCTACACCTTC. This sequence joins TRBV28 and TRBJ1-2; no reliable D call. The germline V gene has CDR1 MDHEN and CDR2 SYDVKM. This CDR3 region has 13 residues. Trimming removed 5 bases at V and 7 bases at J, with 14 bases between.

The chain employs TRBV10-2 and TRBJ2-7; D not certain. The germline V gene encodes CDR1 WSHSY and CDR2 SAAADI. The CDR3 contains 13 residues. Deletions cut 4 bases from V and 2 bases from J, with 9 bases between. This chain's CDR3 is CASSAESPYEQYF. The CDR3 coding sequence is TGCGCCAGCAGTGCAGAGAGTCCCTACGAGCAGTACTTC.

This clone was observed a single time. Other DNA sequences from this sample encode an identical CDR3 as well. The chain is built from TRBV5-1 and TRBJ2-3; D is ambiguous. V lost 0 bases, J lost 1 base, and 6 bases lay in between. Germline loops: CDR1 SGHRS, CDR2 YFSETQ. CDR3 length equals 14 residues. The CDR3 loop reads CASSLAQGTDTQYF. CDR3 bases: TGCGCCAGCAGCTTGGCCCAAGGCACAGATACGCAGTATTTT.

Only a few counts were recorded for this clone. V is TRBV7-8 and J is TRBJ1-5; D uncertain. Germline loops: CDR1 SGHVS, CDR2 FQNEAQ. There are 12 residues in the CDR3. The V end was cut by 5 bases, the J end by 3 bases, with 5 bases between. The CDR3 sequence: CASSEPNQPQHF. CDR3 DNA sequence: TGTGCCAGCAGCGAGCCCAATCAGCCCCAGCATTTT. Full variable domain (missing parts from reference TRBV7-8 and TRBJ1-5): GAGVSQSPRYKVAKRGQDVALRCDPISGHVSLFWYQQALGQGPEFLTYFQNEAQLDKSGLPSDRFFAERPEGSVSTLKIQRTQQEDSAVYLCASSEPNQPQHFGDGTRLSIL.

This clone appeared a single time. This chain joins TRBV7-9 and TRBJ2-1; 11 bases fit TRBD2. Germline CDR1 and CDR2: SEHNR and FQNEAQ (reference sequence). Unmatched junction bases numbered 2, after V lost 5 bases and J lost 5 bases. CDR3 size: 14 residues. The CDR3, as DNA: TGTGCCAGCAGCGGGACTAGCGGAAACAATGAGCAGTTCTTC. Residues: CASSGTSGNNEQFF.

This clone was seen just once. The rearrangement joins TRBV11-2 to TRBJ1-2, with D perhaps TRBD1 (5 bases). The germline V gene encodes CDR1 SGHAT and CDR2 FQNNGV. CDR3 length: 18 residues. The V gene lost 4 bases and the J gene lost 2 bases, with 23 bases spanning the gap. The CDR3, as DNA: TGTGCCAGCAGCTCCTTACCAGGGAGAACCACGCTAAACTATGGCTACACCTTC. Protein: CASSSLPGRTTLNYGYTF.

CDR3 nucleotide sequence: TGTGCCAGGGGGATCGGAAACACCATATATTTT. It translates to CARGIGNTIYF. The rearrangement uses TRBV7-9 and TRBJ1-3, with D unclear. The CDR3 runs 11 residues. V shed 9 bases and J shed 4 bases, with 7 bases lying between them. Germline V gene lookup returns CDR1 SEHNR and CDR2 FQNEAQ (reference sequence).

The V and J genes are TRBV11-3 and TRBJ1-1, with 7 bases aligning to TRBD1. Germline CDR1 SGHNT, CDR2 YENEEA. J lost 6 bases, V lost 5 bases, and 9 bases had no gene match. The CDR3 has 14 residues. CDR3 DNA sequence: TGTGCCAGCAGCCCGATCGATGGGACAGCTGAAGCTTTCTTT. This translates into CASSPIDGTAEAFF. Looking up the rest from reference TRBV11-3 and TRBJ1-1 gives the full variable domain: EAGVVQSPRYKIIEKKQPVAFWCNPISGHNTLYWYLQNLGQGPELLIRYENEEAVDDSQLPKDRFSAERLKGVDSTLKIQPAELGDSAVYLCASSPIDGTAEAFFGQGTRLTVV.